This TCR beta chain was recovered during a study of T-cell memory formation after mild COVID-19 (dated by TCRdb to the early 2020s). Some background on the complete study: TCR sequence clusters from the two donors were found to be largely donor specific. In a couple of donors, T-cell clones that expanded and contracted after mild COVID-19 were tracked by sequencing TCRalpha and TCRbeta repertoires over time. Two young, previously healthy adult volunteers made up the cohort, one male and one female. The research as a whole found: The study covered only a couple of mild cases, and larger cohorts including severe cases with pre-infection samples were considered necessary. Contracting CD4+ clones were located mainly in the CM and EM memory subsets, whereas CD8+ clones were found to be enriched in EMRA. Whether the second-wave clones peaking on day 37 were SARS-CoV-2 specific was not confirmed. From day 15 to 85, contracting clones showed balanced CD4/CD8 phenotypes, whereas a second wave of clones that expanded from day 15 to 37 leaned towards CD4+. Some responding clones were found in pre-infection memory, which suggests that pre-existing cross-reactive memory T cells took part in the SARS-CoV-2 response.

On this clonotype itself: No antigen is known for it. One base away there is no much larger clone; base qualities are not given.

The sequencer listed for this sample is Illumina NovaSeq 6000. TCRalpha and TCRbeta cDNA libraries were constructed by 5'RACE with constant-segment primers, with sample barcodes and unique molecular identifiers being introduced. RNA was extracted from every sample with Trizol reagent. Amplification of the libraries took two PCR steps, and the second step added a second sample barcode plus Illumina TruSeq adapters. Sequencing of the libraries was done on an Illumina NovaSeq, producing 2 x 150 bp paired-end reads. In the source study's methods: Demultiplexing of reads and collapsing into UMI-guided consensus sequences were performed with migec v1.2.7. Using mixcr v2.1.11, the UMI consensuses were aligned to TRA and TRB V and J templates and assembled into clonotypes. A clonotype was counted as expanded or contracted only if both edgeR and NoisET called the change significant, with noise models trained on biological replicates. For edgeR calls, a false discovery rate-adjusted p below 0.01 and a log2 fold-change threshold of 1 were applied. As an exploratory analysis of dynamics, PCA with hierarchical clustering was applied to max-normalized trajectories of the 1000 most abundant clonotypes. Separately sequenced CD4+ and CD8+ repertoires were used to assign a CD4 or CD8 phenotype to each responding clone. TCRdb's own reprocessing of the public reads used fastp at Q25 and MiXCR and kept productive beta chains. Rows are unified per CDR3 protein, each entry keeping the most common DNA and genes. The V and J calls, along with clone size, are taken from TCRdb and not from the paper's own processing. Within this sample are 210,000 or so distinct CDR3 sequences, with about 10% of them counted one time only. Just over 3% of the sample comes from the top ten.

Ficoll-Paque density gradient centrifugation was used to isolate PBMCs. The sequence was collected from a man aged 18-30 years who had mild COVID-19 (a few samples of this study predate the infection). The sample titles of this study are shuffled in the database, so cell type and time point are left out; the donor was told from shared clones. The sample was PBMCs or a T cell subset sorted from them (not recorded which).

The nucleotides are TGTGCCAGCAGTTGGGGCAGTGACAATGAGCAGTTCTTC. This encodes CASSWGSDNEQFF. Recombination connected TRBV2 to TRBJ2-1; matching of 5 bases hints at TRBD1 as the D gene. The CDR3 runs 13 amino acids, cysteine and phenylalanine included. This entry keeps only the CDR3 DNA: 39 bases, framed from base 1. CDR1 and CDR2, per the germline V gene, are SNHLY and FYNNEI. Trimming at the junction amounts to 5 bases on V and 5 bases on J, and the germline ends lie 10 bases apart. Joined to the reference TRBV2 and TRBJ2-1 proteins, this CDR3 gives the full variable domain: EPEVTQTPSHQVTQMGQEVILRCVPISNHLYFYWYRQILGQKVEFLVSFYNNEISEKSEIFDDQFSVERPDGSNFTLKIRSTKLEDSAMYFCASSWGSDNEQFFGPGTRLTVL.